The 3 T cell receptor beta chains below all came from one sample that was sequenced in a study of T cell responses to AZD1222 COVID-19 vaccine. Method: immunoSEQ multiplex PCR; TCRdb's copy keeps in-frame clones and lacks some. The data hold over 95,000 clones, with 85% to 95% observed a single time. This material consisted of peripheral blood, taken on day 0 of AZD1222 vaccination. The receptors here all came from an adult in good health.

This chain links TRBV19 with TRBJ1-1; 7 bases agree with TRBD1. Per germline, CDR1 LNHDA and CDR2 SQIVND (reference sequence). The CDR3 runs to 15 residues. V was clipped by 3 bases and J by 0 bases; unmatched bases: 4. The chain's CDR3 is CASSILGGLNTEAFF. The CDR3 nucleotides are TGTGCCAGTAGTATTCTAGGGGGCCTGAACACTGAAGCTTTCTTT.

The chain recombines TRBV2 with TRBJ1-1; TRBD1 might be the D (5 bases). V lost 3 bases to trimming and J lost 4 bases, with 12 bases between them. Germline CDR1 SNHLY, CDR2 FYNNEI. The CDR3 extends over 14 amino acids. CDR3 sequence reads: CASSDATGGTEAFF. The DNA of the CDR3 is TGTGCCAGCAGTGACGCCACAGGTGGCACTGAAGCTTTCTTT.

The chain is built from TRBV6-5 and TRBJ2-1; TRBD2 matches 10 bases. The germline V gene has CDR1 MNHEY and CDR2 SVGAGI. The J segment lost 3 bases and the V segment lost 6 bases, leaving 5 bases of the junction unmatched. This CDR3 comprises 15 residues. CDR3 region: CASSPERGGYNEQFF. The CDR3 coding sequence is TGTGCCAGCAGCCCAGAGCGGGGGGGCTACAATGAGCAGTTCTTC.